This T cell receptor (beta chain) was found in a study of tumor and adjacent non-tumor tissue in lung cancer. This sample's RNA came from whole unsorted tissue. More than 3 cm separated this lung sample from the edge of the tumor. Between August and November 2014, newly diagnosed, chemotherapy-naive lung cancer patients underwent thoracic surgery in China. TCRbeta libraries were built with three rounds of nested PCR, modified from ARM-PCR. TCRdb used MiXCR to reprocess the multiplex PCR reads, holding one entry per CDR3 protein. The repertoire holds 40,000 to 50,000 distinct CDR3 sequences, with 64% as singletons. Regarding this clonotype: Its antigen remains unidentified. A much more abundant neighbour one base away suggests this may be a read error.

The study, taken as a whole, reports: TCR diversity was significantly greater in tumor than normal lung tissue. Higher tumor TCR diversity was associated with shorter survival.

Looked up from germline, CDR1 is MNHEY and CDR2 is SVGAGI. This CDR3 is built from 14 residues. This rearrangement joins TRBV6-5 to TRBJ1-1; D unresolved. The receptor was derived from a woman aged 70-85 years with non-small cell lung cancer. Sequenced input: distant non-tumor lung tissue. In DNA form, the CDR3 reads TGTGCCAACAGTCCTGTTGTGGGGAACACTGAAGCTTTCTTT. This sequence encodes CANSPVVGNTEAFF.